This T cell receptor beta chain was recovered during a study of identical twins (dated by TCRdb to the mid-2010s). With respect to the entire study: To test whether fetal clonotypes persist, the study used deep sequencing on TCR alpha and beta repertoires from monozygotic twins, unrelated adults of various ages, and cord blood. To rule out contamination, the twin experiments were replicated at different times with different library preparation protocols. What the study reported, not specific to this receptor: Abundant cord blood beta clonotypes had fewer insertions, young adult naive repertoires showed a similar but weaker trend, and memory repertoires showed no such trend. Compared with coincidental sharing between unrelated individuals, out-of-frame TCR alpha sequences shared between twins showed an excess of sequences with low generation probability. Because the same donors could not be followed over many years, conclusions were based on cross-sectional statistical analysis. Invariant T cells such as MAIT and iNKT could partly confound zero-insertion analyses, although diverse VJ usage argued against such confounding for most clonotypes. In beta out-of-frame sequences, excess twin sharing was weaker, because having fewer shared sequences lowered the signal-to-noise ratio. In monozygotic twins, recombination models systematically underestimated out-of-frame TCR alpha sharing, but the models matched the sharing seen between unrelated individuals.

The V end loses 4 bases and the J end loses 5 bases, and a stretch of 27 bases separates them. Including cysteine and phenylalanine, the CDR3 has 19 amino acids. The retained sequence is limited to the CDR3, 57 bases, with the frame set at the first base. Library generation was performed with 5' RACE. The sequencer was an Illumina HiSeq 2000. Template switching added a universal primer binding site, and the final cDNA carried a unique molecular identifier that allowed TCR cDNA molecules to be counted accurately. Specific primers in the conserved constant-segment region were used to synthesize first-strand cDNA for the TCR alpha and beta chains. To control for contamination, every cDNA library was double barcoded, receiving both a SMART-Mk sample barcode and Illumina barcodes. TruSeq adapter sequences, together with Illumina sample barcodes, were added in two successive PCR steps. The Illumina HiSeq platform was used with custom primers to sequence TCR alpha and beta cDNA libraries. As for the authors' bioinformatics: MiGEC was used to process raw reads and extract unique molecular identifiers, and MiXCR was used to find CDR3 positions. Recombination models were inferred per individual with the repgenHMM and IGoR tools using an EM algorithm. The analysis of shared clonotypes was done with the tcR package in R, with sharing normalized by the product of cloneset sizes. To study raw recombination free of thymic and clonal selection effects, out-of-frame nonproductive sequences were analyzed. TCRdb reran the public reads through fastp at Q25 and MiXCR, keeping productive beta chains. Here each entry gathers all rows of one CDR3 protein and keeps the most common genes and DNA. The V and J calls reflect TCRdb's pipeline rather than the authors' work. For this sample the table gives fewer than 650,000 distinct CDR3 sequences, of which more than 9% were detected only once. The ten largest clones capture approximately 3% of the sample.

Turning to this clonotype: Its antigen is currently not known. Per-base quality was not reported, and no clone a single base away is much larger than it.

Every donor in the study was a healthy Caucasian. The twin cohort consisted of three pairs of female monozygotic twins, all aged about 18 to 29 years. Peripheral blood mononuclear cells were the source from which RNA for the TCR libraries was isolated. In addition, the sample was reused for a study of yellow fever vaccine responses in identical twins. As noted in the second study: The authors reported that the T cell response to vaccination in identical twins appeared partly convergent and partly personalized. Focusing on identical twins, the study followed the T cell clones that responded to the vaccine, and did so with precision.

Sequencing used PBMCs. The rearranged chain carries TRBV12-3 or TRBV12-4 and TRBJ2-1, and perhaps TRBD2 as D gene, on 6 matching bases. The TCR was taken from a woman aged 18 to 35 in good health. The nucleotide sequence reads TGTGCCAGCAGTTCTCTAGCGTCCAACGGGCTTTACAAAAACAATGAGCAGTTCTTC. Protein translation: CASSSLASNGLYKNNEQFF.